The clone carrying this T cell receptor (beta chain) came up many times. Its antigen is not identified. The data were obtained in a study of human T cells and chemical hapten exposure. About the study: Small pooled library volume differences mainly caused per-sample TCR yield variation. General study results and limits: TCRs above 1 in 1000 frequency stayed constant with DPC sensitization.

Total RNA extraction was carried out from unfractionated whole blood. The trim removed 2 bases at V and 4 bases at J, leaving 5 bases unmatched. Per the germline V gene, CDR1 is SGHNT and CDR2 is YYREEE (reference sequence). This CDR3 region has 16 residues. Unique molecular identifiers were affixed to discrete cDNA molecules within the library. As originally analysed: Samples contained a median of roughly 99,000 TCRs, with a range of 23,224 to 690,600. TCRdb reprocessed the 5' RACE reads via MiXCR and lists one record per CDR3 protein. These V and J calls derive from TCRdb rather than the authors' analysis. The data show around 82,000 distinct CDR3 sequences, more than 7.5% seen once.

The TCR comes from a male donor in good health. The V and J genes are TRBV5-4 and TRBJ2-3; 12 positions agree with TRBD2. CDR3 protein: CASSFPTSGGADTQYF. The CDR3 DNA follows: TGTGCCAGCAGCTTCCCGACTAGCGGGGGCGCAGATACGCAGTATTTT.